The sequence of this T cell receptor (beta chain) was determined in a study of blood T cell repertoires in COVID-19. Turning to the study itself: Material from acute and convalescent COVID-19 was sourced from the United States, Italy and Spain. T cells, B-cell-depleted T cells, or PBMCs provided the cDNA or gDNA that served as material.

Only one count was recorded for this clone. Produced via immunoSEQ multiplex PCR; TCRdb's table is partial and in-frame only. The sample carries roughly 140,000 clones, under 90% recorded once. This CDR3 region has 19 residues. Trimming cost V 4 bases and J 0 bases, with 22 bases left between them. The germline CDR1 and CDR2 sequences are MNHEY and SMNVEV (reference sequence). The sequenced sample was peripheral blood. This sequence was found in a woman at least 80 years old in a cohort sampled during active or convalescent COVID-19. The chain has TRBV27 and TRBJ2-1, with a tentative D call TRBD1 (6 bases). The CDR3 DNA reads TGTGCCAGCAGTTCGGGGACACTCCGACGGGGAAGCTCCTACAATGAGCAGTTCTTC. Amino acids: CASSSGTLRRGSSYNEQFF.